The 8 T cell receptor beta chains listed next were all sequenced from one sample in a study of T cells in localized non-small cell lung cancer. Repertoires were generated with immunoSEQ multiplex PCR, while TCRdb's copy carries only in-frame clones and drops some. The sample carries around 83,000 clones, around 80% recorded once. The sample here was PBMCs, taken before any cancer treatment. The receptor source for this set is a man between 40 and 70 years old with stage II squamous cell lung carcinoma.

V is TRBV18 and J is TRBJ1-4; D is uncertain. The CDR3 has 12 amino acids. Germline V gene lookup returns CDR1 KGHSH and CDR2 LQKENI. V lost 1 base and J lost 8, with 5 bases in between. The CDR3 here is CASSPRGEKLFF. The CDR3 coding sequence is TGTGCCAGCTCACCACGAGGAGAAAAACTGTTTTTT.

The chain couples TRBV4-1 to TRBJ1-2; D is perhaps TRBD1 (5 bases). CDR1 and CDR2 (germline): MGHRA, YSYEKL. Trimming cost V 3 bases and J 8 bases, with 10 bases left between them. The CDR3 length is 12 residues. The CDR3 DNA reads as TGCGCCAGCAGCCACCTAGGGGTCGGCTACACCTTC. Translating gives CASSHLGVGYTF.

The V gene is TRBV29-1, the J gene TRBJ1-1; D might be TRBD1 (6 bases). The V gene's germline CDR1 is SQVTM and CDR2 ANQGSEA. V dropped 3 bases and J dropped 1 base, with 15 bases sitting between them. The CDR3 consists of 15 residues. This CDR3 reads CSVEGRGAGNTEAFF. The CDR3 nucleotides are TGCAGCGTTGAGGGCAGGGGCGCAGGGAACACTGAAGCTTTCTTT.

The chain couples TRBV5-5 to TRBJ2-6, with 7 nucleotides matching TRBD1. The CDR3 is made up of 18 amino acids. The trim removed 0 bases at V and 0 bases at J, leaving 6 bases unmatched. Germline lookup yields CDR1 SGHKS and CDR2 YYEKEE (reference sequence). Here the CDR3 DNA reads TGTGCCAGCAGCTTGGCGGGACAGCCAAGCTCTGGGGCCAACGTCCTGACTTTC. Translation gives CASSLAGQPSSGANVLTF.

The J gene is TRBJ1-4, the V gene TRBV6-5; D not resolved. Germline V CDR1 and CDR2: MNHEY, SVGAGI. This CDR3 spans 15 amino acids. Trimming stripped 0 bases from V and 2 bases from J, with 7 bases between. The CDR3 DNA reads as TGTGCCAGCAGTTACTCAAGTGCTACTAATGAAAAACTGTTTTTT. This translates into CASSYSSATNEKLFF.

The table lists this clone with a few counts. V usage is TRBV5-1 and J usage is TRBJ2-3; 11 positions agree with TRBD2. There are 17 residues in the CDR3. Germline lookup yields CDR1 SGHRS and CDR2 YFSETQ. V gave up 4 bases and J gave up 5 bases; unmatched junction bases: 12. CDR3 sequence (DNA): TGCGCCAGCAGCCTGTCTAGCGGGGGGCTCATGGGAGATACGCAGTATTTT. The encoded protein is CASSLSSGGLMGDTQYF.

In DNA form, the CDR3 reads TGTGCCAGCAGCCAAGATTCAGGGGCTGGCTATGGCTACACCTTC. It codes for CASSQDSGAGYGYTF. The V and J genes are TRBV4-2 and TRBJ1-2; D is perhaps TRBD1 (6 bases). V shed 0 bases and J shed 4 bases, with 12 bases lying between them. Germline CDR1 LGHNA, CDR2 YNFKEQ. This CDR3 has 15 amino acids.

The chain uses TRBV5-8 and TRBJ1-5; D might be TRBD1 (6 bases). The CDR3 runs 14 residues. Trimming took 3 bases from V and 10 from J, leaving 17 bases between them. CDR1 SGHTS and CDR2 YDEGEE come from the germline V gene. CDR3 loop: CASSWGQGRVPQHF. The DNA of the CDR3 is TGTGCCAGCAGCTGGGGACAAGGGAGGGTCCCCCAGCATTTT.